A single sample is the source of the 24 T cell receptor beta chains below, sequenced in a study of T-cell memory formation after mild COVID-19. TCRdb used MiXCR to reprocess the 5' RACE reads, holding one entry per CDR3 protein. This sample carries fewer than 700,000 distinct CDR3 sequences, 20% to 25% of them seen once, and the ten largest clones take about 8.2%. Input material: PBMCs or a T cell subset sorted from them (not recorded which). The receptors were sampled from an adult woman who had mild COVID-19 (a few samples of this study predate the infection). Cell type and time point are not known.

This clonotype was seen more than once but under ten times. The rearrangement joins TRBV19 to TRBJ2-3, with D perhaps matching TRBD2 (6 bases). Germline CDR1 is LNHDA and CDR2 is SQIVND (reference sequence). The ends were cut back, 8 bases at V and 6 bases at J, with 12 bases in the middle. CDR3 size: 12 residues. The DNA of the CDR3 is TGTGCCAGTGGGACTTCGGGTGATACGCAGTATTTT. Its translation: CASGTSGDTQYF.

This rearrangement joins TRBV6-5 to TRBJ2-7, with 10 bases identical to TRBD1. The trim removed 5 bases at V and 6 bases at J, leaving 7 bases unmatched. CDR1 and CDR2 from the germline V gene are MNHEY and SVGAGI. The CDR3 length is 14 residues. The CDR3 bases are TGTGCCAGCAGTCCGGGACAGGGGTTACCCGAGCAGTACTTC. It is translated as CASSPGQGLPEQYF.

This clonotype was observed a handful of times. The chain uses TRBV15 and TRBJ1-1; a possible D gene is TRBD1 (5 bases). The ends were cut back, 2 bases at V and 4 bases at J, with 17 bases in the middle. The germline V gene has CDR1 LNHNV and CDR2 YYDKDF (reference sequence). The CDR3 sequence is 16 residues long. CDR3 loop: CATSRPPGAGSTEAFF. The CDR3 DNA is TGTGCCACCAGCAGACCTCCTGGGGCAGGGAGCACTGAAGCTTTCTTT.

This clonotype was counted only a few times. The chain is built from TRBV20-1 and TRBJ2-3, with 13 bases matching TRBD2. The V segment lost 8 bases and the J segment 5 bases; nucleotides outside the gene matches: 13. Germline CDR1 DFQATT, CDR2 SNEGSKA (reference sequence). CDR3 length: 16 residues. CDR3 loop: CSLNGGLAGERDTQYF. CDR3 nucleotides: TGCAGTCTCAACGGAGGACTAGCGGGGGAAAGAGATACGCAGTATTTT.

This clonotype was counted between two and nine times. The chain has TRBV9 and TRBJ2-7; perhaps TRBD1 as D (6 bases). This CDR3 is built from 14 residues. Trimming removed 0 bases from V and 3 bases from J, with 10 bases in between. CDR1 is SGDLS, CDR2 YYNGEE, per germline. For the CDR3, the DNA is TGTGCCAGCAGCGTAGATGGGGGCGGCTACGAGCAGTACTTC. The encoded protein is CASSVDGGGYEQYF.

Many counts were recorded for this clonotype. J is TRBJ2-3 and V is TRBV12-3 or TRBV12-4, with D possibly matching TRBD2 (7 bases). This CDR3 region has 17 residues. The V and J ends lost 6 bases and 2 bases respectively, with 21 bases between them. The CDR3 protein is CASSDGGGAGDTDTQYF. The CDR3 DNA is TGTGCCAGCAGCGACGGAGGGGGGGCCGGGGACACAGATACGCAGTATTTT.

This clonotype was seen a handful of times. The genes are TRBV24-1 and TRBJ2-1, with a tentative D call TRBD2 (5 bases). Germline V gene data show CDR1 as KGHDR and CDR2 as SFDVKD. The ends were cut back, 4 bases at V and 5 bases at J, with 14 bases in the middle. This CDR3 spans 15 amino acids. The CDR3 loop reads CATSDQGLTNNEQFF. The CDR3 DNA sequence: TGTGCCACCAGTGACCAAGGACTTACCAACAATGAGCAGTTCTTC.

V and J are TRBV9 and TRBJ2-3; TRBD1 agrees at 7 bases. Germline values: CDR1 SGDLS, CDR2 YYNGEE. CDR3 size: 15 residues. V lost 3 bases and J lost 2; bases outside the gene matches: 6. CDR3 bases: TGTGCCAGCAGCGCCGGGACAGTTATCACAGATACGCAGTATTTT. It specifies CASSAGTVITDTQYF. Supplemented by reference TRBV9 and TRBJ2-3, the full variable domain reads DSGVTQTPKHLITATGQRVTLRCSPRSGDLSVYWYQQSLDQGLQFLIQYYNGEERAKGNILERFSAQQFPDLHSELNLSSLELGDSALYFCASSAGTVITDTQYFGPGTRLTVL.

The chain links TRBV12-3 or TRBV12-4 to TRBJ2-3; tentative D call: TRBD2 (7 bases). Deletions cut 4 bases from V and 6 bases from J, with 20 bases between. The CDR3 is 16 residues long. The CDR3 is CASSSRGGGSLDTQYF. CDR3 DNA: TGTGCCAGCAGTTCAAGGGGGGGCGGGAGTCTGGATACGCAGTATTTT.

There are a few counts of this clonotype. The chain recombines TRBV30 with TRBJ2-5, with D unclear. In germline, CDR1 is GTSNPN, CDR2 SVGIG (reference sequence). V lost 0 bases, J lost 3 bases, and 11 bases lay in between. This CDR3 is built from 14 residues. The DNA of the CDR3 is TGTGCCTGGAGTGTAGGTAGGGCGGAAGAGACCCAGTACTTC. This translates into CAWSVGRAEETQYF. The full variable domain, its missing parts supplied by reference TRBV30 and TRBJ2-5, is SQTIHQWPATLVQPVGSPLSLECTVEGTSNPNLYWYRQAAGRGLQLLFYSVGIGQISSEVPQNLSASRPQDRQFILSSKKLLLSDSGFYLCAWSVGRAEETQYFGPGTRLLVL.

This clonotype has just a few counts. The chain is built from TRBV6-6 and TRBJ1-1; 9 nucleotides line up with TRBD1. The CDR3 consists of 17 residues. Germline V gene data show CDR1 as MNHNY and CDR2 as SVGAGI (reference sequence). With 6 bases clipped from V and 0 bases from J, the junction kept 11 bases outside the gene matches. CDR3 sequence reads: CASSTGQGRGMNTEAFF. Here the CDR3 DNA reads TGTGCCAGCAGCACCGGACAGGGGCGCGGAATGAACACTGAAGCTTTCTTT.

The V and J genes are TRBV7-9 and TRBJ2-7; 8 nucleotides match TRBD1. The V segment lost 5 bases and the J segment 5 bases; nucleotides outside the gene matches: 8. The CDR3 length is 14 residues. Germline lookup yields CDR1 SEHNR and CDR2 FQNEAQ (reference sequence). The CDR3 sequence: CASSVRQGSHEQYF. The CDR3 DNA reads TGTGCCAGCAGCGTCCGACAGGGGAGTCACGAGCAGTACTTC.

The V and J genes are TRBV19 and TRBJ2-1; 11 bases are a match to TRBD2. CDR3 length equals 18 residues. CDR1 and CDR2 (germline): LNHDA, SQIVND (reference sequence). Trimming removed 3 bases from V and 0 bases from J; junction bases left unmatched: 7. The CDR3 DNA follows: TGTGCCAGTAGTATCCTAGCGGGGGGCCGAGGCTCCTACAATGAGCAGTTCTTC. As protein: CASSILAGGRGSYNEQFF. The entire variable domain, with the rest obtained from reference TRBV19 and TRBJ2-1, is as follows: DGGITQSPKYLFRKEGQNVTLSCEQNLNHDAMYWYRQDPGQGLRLIYYSQIVNDFQKGDIAEGYSVSREKKESFPLTVTSAQKNPTAFYLCASSILAGGRGSYNEQFFGPGTRLTVL.

J is TRBJ2-7 and V is TRBV21-1; TRBD1, the table's D call, was not compared with the DNA. TRBV21-1 is termed a pseudogene. The CDR3 has 16 residues. CDR3 DNA: TGTGCCAGCAGCAAAGCGCGGGGGGGCCTACCCTACGAGCAGTACTTC. This gives the protein CASSKARGGLPYEQYF.

The chain is built from TRBV7-9 and TRBJ1-4; 8 nucleotides match TRBD1. The CDR3 contains 15 residues. With V trimmed by 5 bases and J by 7 bases, 9 bases remained unmatched. Germline V CDR1 and CDR2: SEHNR, FQNEAQ (reference sequence). The CDR3 sequence: CASSESGGASEKLFF. CDR3 sequence (DNA): TGTGCCAGCAGCGAGTCAGGGGGCGCAAGTGAAAAACTGTTTTTT.

The chain carries TRBV5-4 and TRBJ2-7; D is uncertain. The germline V gene encodes CDR1 SGHNT and CDR2 YYREEE (reference sequence). Trimming shortened V by 0 bases and J by 0 bases, and 13 bases separated the two germline ends. The CDR3 spans 16 residues. CDR3 protein: CASSLGIPVGSYEQYF. DNA of the CDR3: TGTGCCAGCAGCTTGGGGATCCCGGTCGGCTCCTACGAGCAGTACTTC.

The J gene is TRBJ1-1, the V gene TRBV2; D unclear. This CDR3 contains 14 residues. Germline values: CDR1 SNHLY, CDR2 FYNNEI. Deletions cut 3 bases from V and 0 bases from J, with 8 bases between. CDR3 loop: CASSDSLLNTEAFF. The DNA of the CDR3 is TGTGCCAGCAGTGACAGCCTTCTGAACACTGAAGCTTTCTTT.

This clonotype was found a few times. The V gene is TRBV20-1, the J gene TRBJ2-1, with D unclear. The V gene's germline CDR1 is DFQATT and CDR2 SNEGSKA (reference sequence). Trimming took 1 base from V and 7 from J, leaving 8 bases between them. The CDR3 runs 12 residues. The CDR3 DNA sequence: TGCAGTGCTAGAGTGATAAGAAATGAGCAGTTCTTC. This codes for CSARVIRNEQFF.

With respect to this clonotype: A junction end diverges from the germline sequence, so it may reflect a read error. The V and J genes are TRBV19 and TRBJ2-2; weak D call: TRBD2 (6 bases). CDR3 length equals 14 residues. From germline, CDR1 is LNHDA and CDR2 SQIVND (reference sequence). This CDR3 is CATRSGGNAGELFF. The CDR3 DNA reads TGTGCCACCCGGAGCGGAGGGAACGCCGGGGAGCTGTTTTTT.

This clonotype showed up just a few times. This chain links TRBV5-1 with TRBJ2-1; 9 nucleotides match TRBD2. Germline CDR1 SGHRS, CDR2 YFSETQ. CDR3 size: 15 residues. V shed 0 bases, J shed 5 bases, and the junction held 3 bases outside the gene matches. In nucleotides, the CDR3 is TGCGCCAGCAGCTTGGGGGCGGGAGGGAACAATGAGCAGTTCTTC. This gives the protein CASSLGAGGNNEQFF.

This clonotype was seen a few times. The chain has TRBV7-2 and TRBJ2-7, with 14 positions matching TRBD2. The V and J ends lost 5 bases and 0 bases, in that order; junction bases with no gene match: 15. The CDR3 is made up of 20 amino acids. Germline assignment: CDR1 SGHTA and CDR2 FQGNSA. The CDR3: CASSLRLAGGHLWSSYEQYF. The CDR3 nucleotides read TGTGCCAGCAGCCTACGACTAGCGGGAGGGCACCTTTGGAGCTCCTACGAGCAGTACTTC.

The chain combines TRBV20-1 with TRBJ2-3; 12 bases fit TRBD1. Germline V gene sequence: CDR1 DFQATT, CDR2 SNEGSKA (reference sequence). The J segment lost 5 bases and the V segment lost 0 bases, leaving 9 bases of the junction unmatched. The CDR3 contains 17 residues. CDR3: CSARDAGGQGAKDTQYF. The CDR3 DNA reads as TGCAGTGCTAGAGATGCGGGGGGACAGGGGGCGAAAGATACGCAGTATTTT.

V is TRBV25-1 and J is TRBJ1-6, with 9 bases fitting TRBD1. Trimming took 6 bases from V and 6 from J; bases not matched to a gene: 9. From germline, CDR1 is MGHDK and CDR2 SYGVNS. This CDR3 is built from 16 residues. The CDR3 DNA is TGTGCCAGCAGCGACTCACAGGGGGCGAGTAATTCACCCCTCCACTTT. Its translation is CASSDSQGASNSPLHF.

This clonotype was recorded a few times. The chain is built from TRBV6-4 and TRBJ2-3; D remains ambiguous. V lost 5 bases and J 6 bases, leaving 12 bases between the germline ends. The CDR3 consists of 13 residues. Germline V gives CDR1 MRHNA, CDR2 SNTAGT. This CDR3 reads CASSPRPRDTQYF. In DNA form, the CDR3 reads TGTGCCAGCAGTCCCCGCCCCAGGGATACGCAGTATTTT.